These 24 T cell receptor beta chains were sequenced from one sample in a study of T cell changes during pregnancy in multiple sclerosis. Assay: immunoSEQ multiplex PCR; the TCRdb copy retains only in-frame clones and omits some. This sample has around 100,000 clones; about 90% occur once, and the top ten carry around 2.1%. Sequenced material: peripheral blood, taken after pregnancy. The receptors derive from a female donor with multiple sclerosis, enrolled in a pregnancy study.

The J gene is TRBJ1-2, the V gene TRBV27; the match to TRBD1 covers 10 bases. The CDR3 is made up of 17 amino acids. V lost 2 bases to trimming and J lost 8 bases; unmatched junction nucleotides: 14. Germline assignment: CDR1 MNHEY and CDR2 SMNVEV (reference sequence). Written as DNA, the CDR3 is TGTGCCAGCAGTTTAGTGGGACAGGGGTCGTTGTTGCTAGGCTACACCTTC. Protein: CASSLVGQGSLLLGYTF.

This clone was seen only once. The gene calls are TRBV7-2 and TRBJ2-2, with D possibly matching TRBD2 (5 bases). Trimming stripped 2 bases from V and 0 bases from J, with 7 bases between. CDR3 size: 15 residues. Germline V gene sequence: CDR1 SGHTA, CDR2 FQGNSA. The CDR3 reads CASSLWGANTGELFF. The DNA for the CDR3 is TGTGCCAGCAGCTTATGGGGAGCGAACACCGGGGAGCTGTTTTTT.

J is TRBJ1-5 and V is TRBV18, with TRBD1 matching over 12 bases. Germline CDR1 is KGHSH and CDR2 is LQKENI. With 3 bases clipped from V and 6 bases from J, the junction kept 3 bases outside the gene matches. The CDR3 covers 15 residues. The CDR3 nucleotides are TGTGCCAGCTCACCTGGGACAGGGGGCCTTCAGCCCCAGCATTTT. It translates to CASSPGTGGLQPQHF. The whole variable domain, filled in from reference TRBV18 and TRBJ1-5, reads NAGVMQNPRHLVRRRGQEARLRCSPMKGHSHVYWYRQLPEEGLKFMVYLQKENIIDESGMPKERFSAEFPKEGPSILRIQQVVRGDSAAYFCASSPGTGGLQPQHFGDGTRLSIL.

This chain connects TRBV7-2 to TRBJ1-5; D might be TRBD1 (6 bases). The germline V gene has CDR1 SGHTA and CDR2 FQGNSA. V was trimmed by 5 bases and J by 5 bases, leaving 16 bases between them. This CDR3 contains 15 residues. CDR3 sequence: CASSGRQGMHQPQHF. In DNA, the CDR3 is TGTGCCAGCAGCGGACGGCAGGGGATGCATCAGCCCCAGCATTTT.

CDR3 residues: CASSVDSRGTNEQFF. The CDR3 DNA follows: TGTGCCAGCAGCGTAGACTCTAGGGGAACCAATGAGCAGTTCTTC. This chain connects TRBV9 to TRBJ2-1, with D maybe TRBD1 (5 bases). Germline assignment: CDR1 SGDLS and CDR2 YYNGEE. V lost 0 bases, J lost 6 bases, and 13 bases lay in between. The CDR3 totals 15 residues.

V gene TRBV16 combines with J gene TRBJ2-5, with D possibly matching TRBD2 (6 bases). Per germline, CDR1 KGHSY and CDR2 FQNENV. The CDR3 consists of 16 residues. The V gene lost 10 bases and the J gene lost 5 bases, with 26 bases spanning the gap. The CDR3 bases are TGTGCCACCCAGTATCGGGAGTTATCGATGTGGGAGACCCAGTACTTC. Translation: CATQYRELSMWETQYF.

The V gene is TRBV28, the J gene TRBJ2-7; TRBD1 is a possible D gene (6 bases). Germline V CDR1 and CDR2: MDHEN, SYDVKM. V was trimmed by 3 bases and J by 3 bases, leaving 12 bases between them. This CDR3 comprises 14 residues. CDR3 in amino acids: CASSLSGALYEQYF. CDR3 coding DNA: TGTGCCAGCAGTTTGTCAGGGGCTCTCTACGAGCAGTACTTC. The entire variable domain, with the rest obtained from reference TRBV28 and TRBJ2-7, is as follows: DVKVTQSSRYLVKRTGEKVFLECVQDMDHENMFWYRQDPGLGLRLIYFSYDVKMKEKGDIPEGYSVSREKKERFSLILESASTNQTSMYLCASSLSGALYEQYFGPGTRLTVT.

The chain is built from TRBV4-1 and TRBJ2-5, with a possible D match to TRBD2 (5 bases). The CDR3 consists of 15 residues. Germline V lookup: CDR1 MGHRA, CDR2 YSYEKL. V lost 3 bases and J lost 0, with 11 bases in between. CDR3 region: CASSQGRGYQETQYF. The CDR3 nucleotides are TGCGCCAGCAGCCAGGGTCGAGGGTACCAAGAGACCCAGTACTTC.

The rearrangement uses TRBV5-1 and TRBJ2-7; no clear D. CDR3 length: 15 residues. Trimming shortened V by 4 bases and J by 4 bases, and 18 bases separated the two germline ends. CDR1 and CDR2 from the germline V gene are SGHRS and YFSETQ. This CDR3 reads CASSVGYPLGYEQYF. DNA for the CDR3: TGCGCCAGCAGCGTGGGGTATCCCCTCGGGTACGAGCAGTACTTC.

A remark on this clone: The same CDR3 is also encoded by other DNA sequences in this sample. The chain has TRBV30 and TRBJ2-2; 11 bases agree with TRBD2. Trimming took 4 bases from V and 7 from J; bases not matched to a gene: 5. The germline V gene encodes CDR1 GTSNPN and CDR2 SVGIG (reference sequence). The length of the CDR3 is 14 residues. CDR3 coding DNA: TGTGCCTGGACCCTACTAGCGGGAGTCGGGGAGCTGTTTTTT. Translated, it gives CAWTLLAGVGELFF.

The rearrangement links TRBV5-1 to TRBJ2-5, with 9 bases that match TRBD2. The CDR3 loop spans 18 amino acids. V shed 1 base, J shed 3 bases, and the junction held 13 bases outside the gene matches. Germline values: CDR1 SGHRS, CDR2 YFSETQ. CDR3 coding DNA: TGCGCCAGCAGCTTGAGGTCTAGCGGGGAACCCGGGAAAGAGACCCAGTACTTC. Translated, it gives CASSLRSSGEPGKETQYF.

The chain carries TRBV7-9 and TRBJ2-2; 11 bases map to TRBD2. This CDR3 has 19 residues. The junction had 12 bases not matched to a gene; V was cut back by 1 base and J by 5 bases. CDR1 SEHNR and CDR2 FQNEAQ come from the germline V gene (reference sequence). The CDR3 coding sequence is TGTGCCAGCAGCTTAGTTAGTCTAGCGGGAGGACTGAAGACCGGGGAGCTGTTTTTT. Protein product: CASSLVSLAGGLKTGELFF.

This chain connects TRBV19 to TRBJ1-2, with a possible D match to TRBD1 (5 bases). Deletions cut 7 bases from V and 3 bases from J, with 24 bases between. Germline V gene data show CDR1 as LNHDA and CDR2 as SQIVND (reference sequence). The CDR3 is 17 amino acids. CDR3 in amino acids: CASTRRSPGGGDYGYTF. CDR3 sequence (DNA): TGTGCCAGTACCCGGCGGTCACCGGGGGGTGGAGACTATGGCTACACCTTC.

The V and J genes are TRBV29-1 and TRBJ2-5, with TRBD2 matching 7 bases. After removal of 8 bases from V and 5 bases from J, the junction contained 8 bases not matched to a gene. The CDR3 length is 12 residues. Germline CDR1 SQVTM, CDR2 ANQGSEA. The CDR3, as DNA: TGCAGCCACCATCGGGGGGTGGAGACCCAGTACTTC. This encodes CSHHRGVETQYF.

This chain joins TRBV5-4 and TRBJ2-5; 7 nucleotides match TRBD1. In germline, CDR1 is SGHNT, CDR2 YYREEE (reference sequence). This CDR3 contains 14 residues. The V segment lost 4 bases and the J segment 3 bases; nucleotides outside the gene matches: 6. CDR3: CASSDGTDKETQYF. DNA for the CDR3: TGTGCCAGCAGCGATGGGACAGATAAAGAGACCCAGTACTTC.

The rearrangement links TRBV29-1 to TRBJ1-1, with D hard to call. V gave up 4 bases and J gave up 5 bases, with 14 bases separating them. There are 13 residues in the CDR3. Germline-derived CDR1 and CDR2 are SQVTM and ANQGSEA. The DNA for the CDR3 is TGCAGCGTTGTAGGGCAGCCGGGGACTGAAGCTTTCTTT. Translation: CSVVGQPGTEAFF. The full variable domain, its missing parts supplied by reference TRBV29-1 and TRBJ1-1, is SAVISQKPSRDICQRGTSLTIQCQVDSQVTMMFWYRQQPGQSLTLIATANQGSEATYESGFVIDKFPISRPNLTFSTLTVSNMSPEDSSIYLCSVVGQPGTEAFFGQGTRLTVV.

CDR3 protein: CASSLTSGGALNEQFF. In nucleotides, the CDR3 is TGCGCCAGCAGCCTGACTAGCGGGGGGGCCCTCAATGAGCAGTTCTTC. The chain employs TRBV5-1 and TRBJ2-1, with TRBD2 matching over 14 bases. V was pared by 4 bases and J by 6 bases, with 6 bases of the junction left unmatched. Germline loops: CDR1 SGHRS, CDR2 YFSETQ. The CDR3 length is 16 residues.

This clone was detected only once. The J gene is TRBJ2-4, the V gene TRBV6-5, with a possible D match to TRBD2 (7 bases). V was pared by 6 bases and J by 1 base, with 13 bases between. The CDR3 contains 15 residues. Germline CDR1 reads MNHEY; CDR2 reads SVGAGI. CDR3 DNA: TGTGCCAGCAGCTCCGGCGGGGGCGCCAAAAACATTCAGTACTTC. It yields the protein CASSSGGGAKNIQYF.

The table lists this clone with a few counts. The chain joins TRBV5-6 to TRBJ1-6; 7 nucleotides agree with TRBD1. The V segment lost 5 bases and the J segment 8 bases; nucleotides outside the gene matches: 4. This CDR3 contains 13 residues. Germline CDR1 is SGHDT and CDR2 is YYEEEE. In nucleotides, the CDR3 is TGTGCCAGCAGTTGGGACAGAGATTCACCCCTCCACTTT. It translates to CASSWDRDSPLHF.

The CDR3 protein is CASSERASGADTQYF. The DNA for the CDR3 is TGTGCCAGCAGTGAAAGGGCTAGCGGAGCAGATACGCAGTATTTT. The V and J genes are TRBV2 and TRBJ2-3; 7 nucleotides match TRBD2. The length of the CDR3 is 15 residues. V dropped 2 bases and J dropped 4; count of bases not matched to a gene: 6. Germline loops: CDR1 SNHLY, CDR2 FYNNEI.

This chain links TRBV5-4 with TRBJ1-1; D unresolved. The CDR3 extends over 14 amino acids. Looked up from germline, CDR1 is SGHNT and CDR2 is YYREEE (reference sequence). Trimming removed 2 bases at V and 5 bases at J, with 13 bases between. This CDR3 reads CASSFRVTDTEAFF. The CDR3 bases are TGTGCCAGCAGCTTCCGGGTGACGGATACTGAAGCTTTCTTT.

The rearrangement links TRBV6-4 to TRBJ2-3; 7 bases match TRBD2. CDR1 is MRHNA and CDR2 is SNTAGT in the germline V gene. This CDR3 region has 17 residues. J gave up 1 base and V 0 bases, and 7 bases lay outside the gene matches. The CDR3 sequence is CASSDSSTGGGTDTQYF. CDR3 nucleotides: TGTGCCAGCAGTGACTCGAGTACGGGGGGAGGCACAGATACGCAGTATTTT.

The chain recombines TRBV6-1 with TRBJ1-2; D ambiguous. V lost 3 bases and J lost 4, with 15 bases in between. The CDR3 has 15 amino acids. Per germline, CDR1 MNHNS and CDR2 SASEGT. Here the CDR3 DNA reads TGTGCCAGCAGTGATCGGTCCGAGCCCTTCTATGGCTACACCTTC. Amino acids: CASSDRSEPFYGYTF.

The chain recombines TRBV12-5 with TRBJ1-1, with a tentative D call TRBD1 (5 bases). This CDR3 spans 16 amino acids. The germline gives CDR1 LGHNT, CDR2 FRNRAP. V shed 0 bases and J shed 3 bases, with 14 bases lying between them. CDR3 bases: TGTGCTAGTGGTTTGGTTCAGGGATTCCCCTACACTGAAGCTTTCTTT. Translating gives CASGLVQGFPYTEAFF.